This T cell receptor beta chain was profiled in a study of OX40 agonist ivuxolimab in advanced cancers. Overall study context: Patients received ivuxolimab, an agonistic anti-OX40 (CD134) antibody.

Profiled with immunoSEQ multiplex PCR; TCRdb holds only in-frame clones, not every one. The sample includes 53,000 or so clones, over 90% of them seen just once. Germline V gives CDR1 SGHAT, CDR2 FQNNGV. V was pared by 1 base and J by 0 bases, with 7 bases between. This CDR3 is 15 amino acids long. The source material was CD4+ or CD8+ T cells sorted from blood, sampled in a trial of the OX40 agonist ivuxolimab. The source is an adult with an advanced solid tumor such as melanoma, head and neck, liver or kidney cancer. The genes are TRBV11-2 and TRBJ1-5; D call uncertain. CDR3 loop: CASSLGSGSNQPQHF. CDR3 DNA: TGTGCCAGCAGCTTAGGGTCGGGTAGCAATCAGCCCCAGCATTTT. The whole variable domain, remainder taken from reference TRBV11-2 and TRBJ1-5, is EAGVAQSPRYKIIEKRQSVAFWCNPISGHATLYWYQQILGQGPKLLIQFQNNGVVDDSQLPKDRFSAERLKGVDSTLKIQPAKLEDSAVYLCASSLGSGSNQPQHFGDGTRLSIL.